This T cell receptor beta chain appears in the sequencing data of a study of PD-1 blockade in classical Hodgkin lymphoma. Study conclusions and caveats: Some patients began nivolumab under 1 year after ASCT. These patients were excluded from later analyses. By C4D1, CD4+ diversity increased significantly, especially in complete responders. When set against healthy donors, newly diagnosed patients were reported to show lower baseline TCR diversity.

Each patient relapsed following autologous stem cell transplantation, and prior brentuximab vedotin exposure differed. Sequencing used immunoSEQ multiplex PCR; TCRdb keeps in-frame clones, though not all of them. The sample has tens of thousands of clones; more than 70% are singletons. V lost 3 bases to trimming and J lost 6 bases; unmatched junction nucleotides: 5. Germline V gene lookup returns CDR1 SGHRS and CDR2 YFSETQ. The CDR3 is 14 residues long. Points on this clone: Its antigen remains unidentified.

The clonotype originates from a human donor with classical Hodgkin lymphoma. The chain carries TRBV5-1 and TRBJ1-2; 10 nucleotides line up with TRBD1. Sequencing was performed on peripheral blood mononuclear cells (PBMCs), taken before the second cycle of nivolumab. CDR3 in amino acids: CASSSGTGVDGYTF. The CDR3 DNA reads TGCGCCAGCAGCTCCGGGACAGGGGTCGATGGCTACACCTTC.